The rows below give T cell receptor beta chains drawn from one sample of a study of CD8+ T cells in alopecia areata. Sequencing used immunoSEQ multiplex PCR; TCRdb keeps in-frame clones, though not all of them. The table records about 180,000 clones, around 51% of them present only once. The sequencing used CD8+ T cells sorted from blood, collected at week 52, from a patient treated with tofacitinib. All receptors derive from a human donor with alopecia areata. The CDR3 runs from the conserved cysteine through the conserved F or W. A D gene is named only where the DNA matches it firmly. The size entry is marked missing in some rows and otherwise reads once, few, many or a size class.

size	J	V	D	DNA	CDR3
-	TRBJ1-5	TRBV27	-	TGTGCCAGCAGATTGCAGGGGAGCAATCAGCCCCAGCATTTT	CASRLQGSNQPQHF
-	TRBJ1-2	TRBV5-6	-	TGTGCCAGCAGCTTGGGGGGATCATATGGCTACACCTTC	CASSLGGSYGYTF
-	TRBJ2-2	TRBV7-9	-	TGTGCCAGCAGACGGACCTCTCCCACCGGGGAGCTGTTTTTT	CASRRTSPTGELFF
-	TRBJ2-5	TRBV6-6	-	TGTGCCAGCAGTTATAGGGCGCCGATGGAGACCCAGTACTTC	CASSYRAPMETQYF
-	TRBJ2-1	TRBV2	TRBD2	TGTGCCAGCATTGGCCTAGCGGGATACAATGAGCAGTTCTTC	CASIGLAGYNEQFF
-	TRBJ2-3	TRBV10-3	TRBD2	TGTGCCATCAGAGGACTAGCGGGGGATACGCAGTATTTT	CAIRGLAGDTQYF
many	TRBJ2-6	TRBV6-5	TRBD1	TGTGCCAGCAGTTACACAGGGGGCTCTGGGGCCAACGTCCTGACTTTC	CASSYTGGSGANVLTF
few	TRBJ1-2	TRBV7-9	TRBD1	TGTGCCAGCAGCCTTACAGGGGATTTGAGCTATGGCTACACCTTC	CASSLTGDLSYGYTF
-	TRBJ2-7	TRBV27	-	TGTGCCACCTCGGTGGGGTGGGACTCCTACGAGCAGTACTTC	CATSVGWDSYEQYF
-	TRBJ1-1	TRBV6-5	TRBD1	TGTGCCAGCAGTTTACGACAGGGGGGAATGAACACTGAAGCTTTCTTT	CASSLRQGGMNTEAFF
once	TRBJ2-7	TRBV7-9	-	TGTGCCAGCAGCTTAGGGTCTGGGAGGTACGAGCAGTACTTC	CASSLGSGRYEQYF
few	TRBJ1-2	TRBV7-2	-	TGTGCCAGCAGCTTAGCCAGCGAGGGTGGCTACACCTTC	CASSLASEGGYTF
few	TRBJ1-2	TRBV2	-	TGTGCCAGCAGTGATAAAGGGACGTTCTATGGCTACACCTTC	CASSDKGTFYGYTF
-	TRBJ2-7	TRBV7-9	-	TGTGCCAGTAATGGGTTTTTCACCTACGAGCAGTACTTC	CASNGFFTYEQYF
few	TRBJ2-7	TRBV11-1	TRBD1	TGTGCCAGCAGCTTAGTTTCCCAGGGGGACGAGCAGTACTTC	CASSLVSQGDEQYF